Below, 5 T cell receptor beta chains from the same sample are listed, as sequenced in a study of T cells in Graves' hyperthyroidism and ophthalmopathy. Authors of the study amplified TCR beta CDR3 regions from RNA transcripts. In the first-round RT-PCR of the TCR CDR3, the HTBI primer set was used. In TCRdb, the multiplex PCR reads were re-called with MiXCR into one record per CDR3 protein. The top ten hold about 12% of the sample, which has hundreds of thousands of distinct CDR3 sequences, roughly 15% seen once. The specimen sequenced was blood. The receptors were gathered from a man aged 18 to 30 with Graves' ophthalmopathy.

This clonotype has more than one count but fewer than ten. Relative to the germline gene, one junction end is altered; a read error may explain this. This rearrangement joins TRBV7-8 to TRBJ2-7; 8 nucleotides agree with TRBD1. CDR3 length equals 15 residues. Germline V gene data show CDR1 as SGHVS and CDR2 as FQNEAQ. The CDR3 here is CASSRTRGRSDEQYF. CDR3 DNA sequence: TGTGCCAGCAGCCGCACCAGGGGGCGCTCCGACGAGCAGTACTTC.

The chain has TRBV7-6 and TRBJ1-6, with TRBD1 matching over 9 bases. The CDR3 runs 16 residues. V shed 1 base, J shed 7 bases, and the junction held 5 bases outside the gene matches. Germline values: CDR1 SGHVS, CDR2 FNYEAQ. The CDR3 region is CASSLVGTGLNSPLHF. The CDR3 nucleotides are TGTGCCAGCAGCTTAGTCGGGACAGGGCTCAATTCACCCCTCCACTTT.

There are a few counts of this clonotype. The CDR3 reads CSASTRRETTLETQYF. As DNA, the CDR3 is TGCAGTGCTAGTACTAGAAGAGAGACCACTCTGGAGACCCAGTACTTC. V usage is TRBV20-1 and J usage is TRBJ2-5; TRBD2 is a possible D gene (5 bases). Trimming left V 3 bases short and J 5 bases short, with 22 bases between. This CDR3 is built from 16 residues. The germline V gene has CDR1 DFQATT and CDR2 SNEGSKA (reference sequence).

This clonotype was seen repeatedly, ten times or more. This rearrangement joins TRBV24-1 to TRBJ2-1; 10 nucleotides line up with TRBD1. The germline CDR1 and CDR2 sequences are KGHDR and SFDVKD. This CDR3 has 17 amino acids. V trimming: 2 bases; J trimming: 5 bases; junction bases outside the gene matches: 8. The CDR3 DNA is TGTGCCACCAGTGATTATCCGGGACAGGGGAGAGACAATGAGCAGTTCTTC. Protein: CATSDYPGQGRDNEQFF.

At least ten counts were recorded for this clonotype. The chain recombines TRBV6-2 or TRBV6-3 with TRBJ2-4; D is uncertain. Germline-derived CDR1 and CDR2 are MNHEY and SVGEGT. Trimming removed 0 bases from V and 2 bases from J, with 14 bases in between. This CDR3 is 17 amino acids long. CDR3: CASSYSLISPPKNIQYF. The CDR3 bases are TGTGCCAGCAGTTACTCGTTGATTAGCCCTCCCAAAAACATTCAGTACTTC.